This T cell receptor beta chain was captured in a study of T cell responses to AZD1222 COVID-19 vaccine. From germline, CDR1 is SGHDN and CDR2 FVKESK. This CDR3 has 16 residues. Trimming pared 4 bases from V and 0 bases from J, leaving 13 bases between. The protocol was immunoSEQ multiplex PCR, while the TCRdb copy is restricted to in-frame clones and leaves out a portion. Of some 97,000 clones in the sample, around 90% were seen once. The chain carries TRBV14 and TRBJ1-5, with TRBD1 as a possible D gene (6 bases). Material: peripheral blood, obtained on day 0 of AZD1222 vaccination. The receptor's source is an adult in good health. The CDR3 DNA reads TGTGCCAGCAGCCTAGGGGGGCAGCATAGCAATCAGCCCCAGCATTTT. Encoded protein: CASSLGGQHSNQPQHF.